One T cell receptor beta chain is described in this entry. This sample was taken from a study of blood T cell repertoires in COVID-19. Study-wide context: The samples span acute and convalescent COVID-19 from the United States, Italy and Spain. From T cells, B-cell-depleted T cells, or PBMCs came the material, which was cDNA or gDNA.

This CDR3 has 15 residues. V shed 1 base, J shed 4 bases, and the junction held 7 bases outside the gene matches. Germline-derived CDR1 and CDR2 are SGHRS and YFSETQ. Original methodology: Using reference gene primer amplification, nucleated cell counts were estimated. Generated by immunoSEQ multiplex PCR, the TCRdb table keeps only in-frame clones and is missing some. V, J and clone size derive from that table, while D and trimming were established from the DNA sequence. The sample gives 260,000 or so clones, around four fifths of which show up once; around 6% is in the top ten. The material sequenced was peripheral blood. The chain employs TRBV5-1 and TRBJ2-5; 7 nucleotides match TRBD2. This receptor was taken from a man of 80 years or more with acute or convalescent COVID-19. The CDR3 loop is CASSLMGERGETQYF. CDR3 in DNA: TGCGCCAGCAGCTTGATGGGGGAGCGGGGAGAGACCCAGTACTTC.